Listed below are T cell receptor beta chains from one sample, sequenced in a study of blood T cells in healthy people across ages. MiXCR, applied by TCRdb to the 5' RACE reads, yields one record per CDR3 protein. The sample has fewer than 700,000 distinct CDR3 sequences; about 43% are singletons. The sequencing sample was made of blood. These receptors came from an elderly man in good health. CDR3s include the opening cysteine and the closing phenylalanine or tryptophan. Fields, in order: D gene, clone size, V gene, J gene, CDR3 protein, CDR3 DNA. D genes are given only for firm matches. Where a row states a size, it is once, few, many or the class of an expanded clone; other rows omit it.

-	-	TRBV29-1	TRBJ1-2	CSVEDPKVEGGYTF	TGCAGCGTTGAGGACCCGAAGGTGGAAGGGGGCTACACCTTC
-	-	TRBV7-2	TRBJ2-7	CASSLAGGVAIYEQYF	TGTGCCAGCAGCTTAGCGGGCGGGGTAGCGATCTACGAGCAGTACTTC
-	-	TRBV6-1	TRBJ1-2	CASSEGGRFDGYTF	TGTGCCAGCAGTGAAGGGGGGCGCTTCGATGGCTACACCTTC
TRBD1	few	TRBV27	TRBJ2-2	CASSSLGRGFTGELFF	TGTGCCAGCAGTTCTCTGGGCAGGGGGTTCACCGGGGAGCTGTTTTTT
TRBD2	-	TRBV6-1	TRBJ2-1	CASRGLAGDKDGFNEQFF	TGTGCCAGCAGAGGACTAGCGGGAGACAAAGACGGTTTTAATGAGCAGTTCTTC
-	-	TRBV4-2	TRBJ2-5	CASSQGRDQEAQYF	TGTGCCAGCAGCCAAGGCCGGGATCAAGAGGCCCAGTACTTC
-	-	TRBV7-2	TRBJ2-2	CASSPNTGAGGELFF	TGTGCCAGCAGCCCAAATACCGGGGCGGGCGGGGAGCTGTTTTTT
-	-	TRBV27	TRBJ2-1	CATLQASEQFF	TGTGCCACCCTACAGGCGAGTGAGCAGTTCTTC
TRBD1	-	TRBV7-2	TRBJ2-2	CASSFVSGGSSGELFF	TGTGCCAGCAGCTTCGTCTCAGGGGGTAGTTCCGGGGAGCTGTTTTTT
-	-	TRBV29-1	TRBJ2-2	CSVAKGRSGELFF	TGCAGCGTTGCGAAGGGGAGGTCCGGGGAGCTGTTTTTT
TRBD1	-	TRBV11-2	TRBJ2-4	CASSPGQGGLAKNIQYF	TGTGCCAGCAGCCCGGGACAGGGGGGTCTAGCCAAAAACATTCAGTACTTC
TRBD1	few	TRBV27	TRBJ2-1	CASSRRDRAYNEQFF	TGTGCCAGCAGTCGCCGGGACAGGGCCTACAATGAGCAGTTCTTC
-	-	TRBV20-1	TRBJ2-6	CSAFSQTESGANVLTF	TGCAGTGCTTTTTCTCAGACCGAATCGGGGGCCAACGTCCTGACTTTC
-	few	TRBV29-1	TRBJ1-1	CSVGTTGQGNTEAFF	TGCAGCGTTGGAACGACGGGGCAGGGGAACACTGAAGCTTTCTTT
-	-	TRBV6-5	TRBJ1-6	CASSYGENSPLHF	TGTGCCAGCAGTTACGGGGAGAATTCACCCCTCCACTTT
TRBD1	-	TRBV9	TRBJ1-5	CASSVTGTGDQPQHF	TGTGCCAGCAGCGTGACTGGGACAGGGGACCAGCCCCAGCATTTT
-	-	TRBV6-1	TRBJ1-6	CASSETGPFNSPLHF	TGTGCCAGCAGTGAAACGGGACCTTTTAATTCACCCCTCCACTTT
TRBD2	few	TRBV24-1	TRBJ2-1	CATSDLSSGPYNEQFF	TGTGCCACCAGTGATTTGTCTAGCGGGCCTTACAATGAGCAGTTCTTC
TRBD2	-	TRBV4-3	TRBJ2-2	CASSQEASGGGGAGELFF	TGCGCCAGCAGCCAAGAAGCTAGCGGGGGCGGTGGAGCCGGGGAGCTGTTTTTT
-	-	TRBV27	TRBJ1-1	CASSARLIYGANTEAFF	TGTGCCAGCAGTGCAAGATTAATATATGGCGCGAACACTGAAGCTTTCTTT
TRBD1	many	TRBV5-5	TRBJ2-1	CASSWTGVNNEQFF	TGTGCCAGCAGTTGGACAGGGGTCAACAATGAGCAGTTCTTC
-	-	TRBV4-1	TRBJ2-6	CASSQSPATGSGANVLTF	TGCGCCAGCAGCCAAAGTCCGGCCACAGGGTCTGGGGCCAACGTCCTGACTTTC
TRBD1	-	TRBV7-2	TRBJ2-5	CASSFDRARQETQYF	TGTGCCAGCAGCTTCGACAGGGCAAGGCAAGAGACCCAGTACTTC
-	few	TRBV7-2	TRBJ2-1	CASRGFGVSEQFF	TGTGCCAGCCGGGGATTTGGCGTCAGTGAGCAGTTCTTC
TRBD2	-	TRBV10-2	TRBJ2-3	CASSALANSDTQYF	TGCGCCAGCAGTGCACTAGCGAATTCAGATACGCAGTATTTT
-	few	TRBV6-6	TRBJ1-4	CASLSATNEKLFF	TGTGCCAGCCTCTCTGCAACTAATGAAAAACTGTTTTTT
TRBD1	-	TRBV12-3/TRBV12-4	TRBJ1-2	CASSSPGQINYGYTF	TGTGCCAGCAGTTCCCCGGGACAGATTAACTATGGCTACACCTTC
TRBD1	-	TRBV20-1	TRBJ2-5	CSARDGQGSETQYF	TGCAGTGCTAGAGACGGACAGGGGTCAGAGACCCAGTACTTC
-	-	TRBV25-1	TRBJ2-6	CASRGSSGANVLTF	TGTGCCAGCAGGGGGAGCTCTGGGGCCAACGTCCTGACTTTC
-	-	TRBV6-1	TRBJ1-4	CASSRGQAVATNEKLFF	TGTGCCAGCAGCCGGGGGCAGGCCGTTGCAACTAATGAAAAACTGTTTTTT
-	few	TRBV6-2/TRBV6-3	TRBJ2-1	CASSLTVYNEQFF	TGTGCCAGCAGTTTGACAGTCTACAATGAGCAGTTCTTC
TRBD1	once	TRBV15	TRBJ2-7	CATSRDQGAAHEQYF	TGTGCCACCAGCAGAGATCAGGGGGCTGCCCACGAGCAGTACTTC
TRBD1	-	TRBV5-1	TRBJ2-1	CASSGGTGRSYNEQFF	TGCGCCAGCAGCGGGGGGACAGGGAGATCCTACAATGAGCAGTTCTTC
TRBD1	-	TRBV7-3	TRBJ2-4	CASSPQGQGLNIQYF	TGTGCCAGCAGCCCCCAAGGACAGGGATTAAACATTCAGTACTTC
-	-	TRBV20-1	TRBJ2-3	CSASRTGVADTQYF	TGCAGTGCTAGTAGGACGGGAGTTGCAGATACGCAGTATTTT
-	-	TRBV11-3	TRBJ2-3	CASSSSSMDTQYF	TGTGCCAGCAGCTCAAGTTCTATGGATACGCAGTATTTT
TRBD2	-	TRBV7-2	TRBJ2-1	CASSSGVAGGTYNEQFF	TGTGCCAGCAGCTCTGGGGTAGCGGGGGGCACCTACAATGAGCAGTTCTTC
-	-	TRBV29-1	TRBJ2-2	CSVAARQVSGELFF	TGCAGCGTTGCGGCTAGGCAGGTTTCGGGGGAGCTGTTTTTT
-	-	TRBV21-1	TRBJ2-3	CASSKGGTSGRARTDTQYF	TGTGCCAGCAGCAAAGGTGGGACTAGCGGGAGGGCCCGCACAGATACGCAGTATTTT
-	-	TRBV7-2	TRBJ2-7	CASSASQAYEQYF	TGTGCCAGCAGCGCCTCACAGGCATACGAGCAGTACTTC
TRBD2	-	TRBV20-1	TRBJ2-7	CSARTSKGKRGNEQYF	TGCAGTGCTAGGACCTCTAAGGGAAAGCGGGGCAACGAGCAGTACTTC
-	-	TRBV7-8	TRBJ2-3	CASSLERRDTQYF	TGTGCCAGCAGCTTAGAACGGAGGGATACGCAGTATTTT
-	-	TRBV6-1	TRBJ1-1	CASSVRTGQATEAFF	TGTGCCAGCAGTGTCAGGACTGGGCAGGCCACTGAAGCTTTCTTT
-	few	TRBV7-9	TRBJ1-2	CASSSGPYGYTF	TGTGCCAGCAGCTCCGGGCCGTACGGCTACACCTTC
TRBD1	-	TRBV5-4	TRBJ2-2	CASSSKARQGTGELFF	TGTGCCAGCAGCAGTAAGGCTCGACAGGGCACCGGGGAGCTGTTTTTT
-	-	TRBV28	TRBJ2-4	CASSIAKNIQYF	TGTGCCAGCAGTATAGCCAAAAACATTCAGTACTTC
TRBD1	many	TRBV29-1	TRBJ2-3	CSVERTGGATADTQYF	TGCAGCGTTGAAAGAACAGGGGGCGCGACTGCAGATACGCAGTATTTT
TRBD1	many	TRBV14	TRBJ2-5	CASSQVLAGGETQYF	TGTGCCAGCAGCCAAGTGTTGGCAGGGGGAGAGACCCAGTACTTC
-	few	TRBV6-1	TRBJ1-2	CASSDIGGYTF	TGTGCCAGCAGTGATATCGGGGGCTACACCTTC
-	few	TRBV6-5	TRBJ2-3	CASSEVVGDTQYF	TGTGCCAGCAGCGAGGTTGTTGGGGATACGCAGTATTTT
-	-	TRBV20-1	TRBJ1-1	CSARVPRVLNTEAFF	TGCAGTGCTAGAGTACCGAGAGTTTTAAACACTGAAGCTTTCTTT
-	-	TRBV20-1	TRBJ2-7	CSACLKTYEQYF	TGCAGTGCCTGTCTCAAGACCTACGAGCAGTACTTC
TRBD1	once	TRBV19	TRBJ1-1	CASSTLDRANTEAFF	TGTGCCAGTAGTACCCTTGACAGGGCAAACACTGAAGCTTTCTTT
-	-	TRBV4-3	TRBJ2-5	CASSQEWGKTQYF	TGCGCCAGCAGCCAAGAATGGGGGAAGACCCAGTACTTC
TRBD2	-	TRBV7-2	TRBJ2-7	CASSLVSSGGRYEQYF	TGTGCCAGCAGCTTAGTTTCTAGCGGGGGTCGATACGAGCAGTACTTC
TRBD1	-	TRBV4-2	TRBJ2-7	CASSQGPPGQGSGSYEQYF	TGTGCCAGCAGCCAAGGCCCCCCGGGACAGGGTTCGGGCTCCTACGAGCAGTACTTC
TRBD1	few	TRBV29-1	TRBJ1-1	CSVRQGGRTEAFF	TGCAGCGTCCGACAGGGGGGACGGACTGAAGCTTTCTTT
-	-	TRBV15	TRBJ2-5	CATSRSRAQETQYF	TGTGCCACCAGCAGATCTAGGGCCCAAGAGACCCAGTACTTC